This paragraph reports one T cell receptor beta chain. Its antigen has not been determined. No quality values exist for individual bases; no much larger clone is one base distant. The entry originates in a study of regulatory T cells in long-lasting Graves disease (dated by TCRdb to 2020 to 2023). As for the study more broadly: Patients with newly diagnosed Graves' disease had been on antithyroid drugs for under 3 months. Patients with persistent Graves' disease were compared with patients with newly diagnosed Graves' disease using TCR sequencing and RNA sequencing of peripheral blood. The study was conducted in China and was registered as a clinical trial. A total of some 33 samples were covered by TCR sequencing, comprising about 13 persistent and around 20 newly diagnosed Graves' disease patients. Overall results and qualifications from the work: Patients with persistent disease shared more public clonotypes (about 2,500) than newly diagnosed patients did (around 930). As a limitation, the authors acknowledged that the small sample size may reduce accuracy. Compared with newly diagnosed patients, persistent Graves' disease patients had lower TCR Shannon entropy and fewer highly expanded clones, which suggests clonal expansion. Sequencing and analysis were limited to the TCR beta chain. TRBV28, TRBJ1-2 and TRBJ2-5 were preferentially used in persistent disease, while TRBV20-1 and TRBJ2-1 were favored in newly diagnosed disease. The study examined only peripheral blood because the primary lesion, thyroid tissue, could not be accessed.

The library came from multiplex PCR. The sequencer listed for this sample is Illumina HiSeq 4000. To build TCR beta libraries, CDR3 regions were amplified by Arm-PCR using iRepertoire HTBI primers. Before sequencing, the PCR products went through gel purification. In the paper's pipeline: Across samples, roughly 60 TRBV and roughly 15 TRBJ segments were identified and used for gene usage analysis of CDR3 amino acid clonotypes. COPE and FqMerger were used to merge the filtered high-quality paired reads into contigs. BLAST was used to align contigs to IMGT TRBV, TRBD and TRBJ reference genes, with CDR3 defined following IMGT. Highly expanded clones were defined as clonotypes with a frequency above 0.1%. Shannon entropy served as the measure of repertoire diversity, while the Gini coefficient captured V-J evenness. A clonotype was considered public if more than one individual shared it. The raw public reads went through TCRdb reprocessing: fastp at Q25, MiXCR clone calling, in-frame beta chains kept. Every CDR3 protein is listed once, alongside the most common genes and DNA of its rows. These V and J calls originate from TCRdb's pipeline instead of the authors' own analysis. In this sample the table shows about 520,000 distinct CDR3 sequences, approximately 12% of which occur a single time. The ten largest clones capture roughly 8.9% of the sample.

At the junction V is shortened by 6 bases and J by 8 bases; bases outside the gene matches: 13. The CDR3 measures 15 amino acids from cysteine to phenylalanine. Only the CDR3 portion is preserved as DNA: 45 bases, with reading frame beginning at the first base. From a lookup of the germline V gene (reference sequence), CDR1 and CDR2 are LNHDA and SQIVND. The sample's time point label is to be understood as: newly diagnosed GD, antithyroid drugs for less than 3 months. For both TCR sequencing and RNA sequencing, RNA was extracted from PBMCs using TRIzol. Graves' disease was diagnosed according to American Thyroid Association guidelines. Patients were recruited from an endocrinology department in Xi'an, China. Each patient gave 9 to 10 milliliters of peripheral blood, collected in an EDTA anticoagulant tube. PBMCs were isolated by Ficoll Paque Plus density gradient separation without further T cell sorting. An Agilent 2100 Bioanalyzer and agarose gel were used to assess RNA quality, and a NanoDrop 2000 was used to measure RNA concentration.

The same data also contributed to another study, on T cells in Graves' hyperthyroidism and ophthalmopathy. Taken from the second paper: Stable Graves' hyperthyroidism was defined as the absence of progression to ophthalmopathy over 18 months of follow-up. The hyperthyroidism patients were between 18 and 65 years old and newly diagnosed, with a disease duration of less than 2 months. Exclusion was applied to patients with uncontrolled infections, other autoimmune diseases, pregnancy or lactation. Diagnoses were established on the basis of clinical symptoms, serum thyroxine and TRAb, thyroid ultrasound, and orbital computed tomography. The first round of RT-PCR for the TCR CDR3 was performed with the HTBI primer set and the Qiagen OneStep RT-PCR kit. Blood samples also contained most of the expanded thyroid clonotypes (frequency above 0.001), which suggests that blood repertoires may reflect thyroid immune responses. A model built on a 13 V-J signature distinguished ophthalmopathy from stable hyperthyroidism, reaching about 89% sensitivity and 81.08% specificity in cross-validation and 80%/75% in testing. In validation, progression to ophthalmopathy was predicted by the model with about 70% sensitivity and roughly 72% specificity, a median of roughly 6.4 months before onset. To identify distinguishing TCR V-J signatures, a discovery cohort of 90 to 100 patients was used, comprising roughly 45 with Graves' ophthalmopathy and under 60 with stable Graves' hyperthyroidism. An independent validation cohort of around 19 hyperthyroidism patients and approximately 16 patients who later progressed to ophthalmopathy tested prospective prediction of ophthalmopathy. For training and testing, the roughly 100 patients in the discovery cohort were randomly divided in a 7:3 ratio. In addition, the study compared T-cell repertoires in thyroid tissue and in blood from about 6 Graves' hyperthyroidism patients. After sampling, hyperthyroidism patients received methimazole starting at 30 mg daily, and ophthalmopathy patients received high-dose intravenous methylprednisolone. The libraries were constructed in a second round of multiplex PCR and then size-selected and purified. The libraries were sequenced on an Illumina HiSeq2000 using paired-end 100 bp reads. Raw data were processed with SOAPnuke, discarding reads with adapters, uncalled bases, mean Phred below 15, or no exact constant-primer or identifier match. High-quality paired reads were merged with COPE v1.2.5, and unique nucleotide sequences were defined as clonotypes. MiTCR v1.1 was used to align the clonotypes against IMGT TRBV, TRBD and TRBJ reference segments. Analysis was restricted to V-J combinations with a frequency above 0.0001, which covered 98% to 99.2% of repertoires. A TCS score was defined as the ratio between F50 (clonal expansion) and ExV (chaos), using BLOSUM62-based TCRdist between CDR3 peptides within each V-J. Welch's t-statistics and random forest reduced just over 500 V-J features to about 13, which were used in a naive Bayes classifier (R e1071). Sample size was not statistically predetermined, and blinding of investigators to group allocation was not performed. TCR Vbeta CDR3 sequencing of 135 peripheral blood samples (fewer than 45 ophthalmopathy, about 80 hyperthyroidism and approximately 17 progressor patients) is reported in the paper.

Sequences were derived from peripheral blood mononuclear cells (PBMCs), sampled at new diagnosis, from a patient treated with antithyroid drugs. This clonotype was obtained from a woman between 25 and 40 years old with Graves disease. Donor details come from another sample of the same person, matched by shared clones. The V and J genes are TRBV19 and TRBJ2-1; 7 middle bases align to TRBD1. The CDR3 reads CASRLPRQGGDEQFF. DNA sequence: TGTGCCAGTAGGCTCCCCAGACAGGGCGGCGATGAGCAGTTCTTC. The CDR3, completed at both ends by the reference TRBV19 and TRBJ2-1 genes, gives the full variable domain DGGITQSPKYLFRKEGQNVTLSCEQNLNHDAMYWYRQDPGQGLRLIYYSQIVNDFQKGDIAEGYSVSREKKESFPLTVTSAQKNPTAFYLCASRLPRQGGDEQFFGPGTRLTVL.